Listed below are T cell receptor beta chains from one sample, sequenced in a study of blood T cell repertoires in COVID-19. Profiled with immunoSEQ multiplex PCR; TCRdb holds only in-frame clones, not every one. The sample yields about 200,000 clones, more than 80% seen once. Material: PBMCs or T cells enriched from blood (not recorded which). The receptors come from a young man who had recovered from COVID-19. Each CDR3 is given with its conserved first and last residue. The D gene is left open where the match is weak. Clone size is given for some rows only: seen once, a few or many times, or a class if the clone is expanded.

J	size	D	V	CDR3	DNA
TRBJ1-1	.	.	TRBV4-1	CASSQNSLNTEAFF	TGCGCCAGCAGCCAAAACAGCCTGAACACTGAAGCTTTCTTT
TRBJ2-3	.	TRBD1	TRBV11-3	CASSWTGASTDTQYF	TGTGCCAGCAGCTGGACAGGGGCTAGCACAGATACGCAGTATTTT
TRBJ2-1	once	.	TRBV15	CATSRDRVYYNEQFF	TGTGCCACCAGCAGAGATCGGGTCTACTACAATGAGCAGTTCTTC
TRBJ2-1	.	TRBD1	TRBV3-1/TRBV3-2	CASSQGDRGRWDEQFF	TGTGCCAGCAGCCAAGGGGACAGGGGGCGCTGGGATGAGCAGTTCTTC
TRBJ1-3	.	TRBD1	TRBV4-2	CASSLGTGNSGNTIYF	TGTGCCAGCAGCCTTGGGACAGGAAACTCTGGAAACACCATATATTTT
TRBJ1-1	.	.	TRBV2	CASRARWDTEAFF	TGTGCCAGCAGAGCCAGGTGGGACACTGAAGCTTTCTTT
TRBJ2-1	few	.	TRBV14	CASSQVRGNEQFF	TGTGCCAGCAGCCAAGTCCGGGGCAATGAGCAGTTCTTC
TRBJ1-5	.	TRBD1	TRBV7-8	CASSLRGQVAYQPQHF	TGTGCCAGCAGCTTACGGGGACAGGTTGCTTATCAGCCCCAGCATTTT
TRBJ2-1	.	TRBD2	TRBV5-4	CASRPGGRSYNEQFF	TGTGCCAGCCGCCCGGGAGGCCGCTCCTACAATGAGCAGTTCTTC
TRBJ2-5	few	TRBD2	TRBV30	CGGTSSGETQYF	TGTGGGGGGACTAGCTCGGGAGAGACCCAGTACTTC
TRBJ2-5	.	TRBD1	TRBV11-2	CASSSGTGSSETQYF	TGTGCCAGCAGCTCGGGGACAGGGTCCTCCGAGACCCAGTACTTC
TRBJ2-1	.	.	TRBV30	CAWETGGSSYNEQFF	TGTGCCTGGGAGACGGGGGGCAGCTCCTACAATGAGCAGTTCTTC
TRBJ1-1	.	.	TRBV5-4	CASSLDSLMNTEAFF	TGTGCCAGCAGCTTGGACAGTTTGATGAACACTGAAGCTTTCTTT
TRBJ2-5	.	TRBD2	TRBV25-1	CASGGGAASETQYF	TGTGCCAGCGGGGGGGGAGCGGCGTCGGAGACCCAGTACTTC
TRBJ1-4	once	.	TRBV4-1	CASSHQPRDRPNEKLFF	TGCGCCAGCAGCCACCAACCTAGAGACAGGCCCAATGAAAAACTGTTTTTT
TRBJ2-3	.	TRBD2	TRBV10-3	CAISEGVAGIGTDTQYF	TGTGCCATCAGTGAGGGTGTAGCGGGAATCGGCACAGATACGCAGTATTTT
TRBJ2-3	.	.	TRBV9	CASSVATGADTQYF	TGTGCCAGCAGCGTAGCTACAGGTGCAGATACGCAGTATTTT
TRBJ1-4	.	TRBD1	TRBV7-9	CASSSFRGPLATNEKLFF	TGTGCCAGCAGCTCCTTCAGGGGGCCGCTGGCAACTAATGAAAAACTGTTTTTT
TRBJ2-1	.	.	TRBV9	CASSGQMDEQFF	TGTGCCAGCAGCGGACAGATGGATGAGCAGTTCTTC
TRBJ1-1	.	.	TRBV7-2	CASSLLSRPHPDTEAFF	TGTGCCAGCAGCTTATTGTCCAGGCCTCACCCGGACACTGAAGCTTTCTTT
TRBJ2-3	.	.	TRBV15	CATSSLGGESDTQYF	TGTGCCACCAGCAGTCTCGGAGGCGAGTCGGATACGCAGTATTTT
TRBJ2-2	.	TRBD1	TRBV10-3	CAIKGQGAFTGELFF	TGTGCCATCAAGGGACAGGGAGCGTTTACCGGGGAGCTGTTTTTT
TRBJ1-6	.	.	TRBV19	CASRPAGIGGNSPLHF	TGTGCCAGTAGACCCGCGGGGATTGGGGGTAATTCACCCCTCCACTTT
TRBJ2-3	.	TRBD2	TRBV11-3	CASSFRTGTSGTDTQYF	TGTGCCAGCAGCTTCAGAACCGGGACTAGCGGCACAGATACGCAGTATTTT
TRBJ2-7	.	TRBD1	TRBV11-2	CASSRDRGRGEQYF	TGTGCCAGCTCGAGGGACAGGGGGCGGGGTGAGCAGTACTTC
TRBJ1-1	.	.	TRBV3-1/TRBV3-2	CASSQNSIGTLNTEAFF	TGTGCCAGCAGCCAGAATTCCATTGGGACACTGAACACTGAAGCTTTCTTT
TRBJ1-5	.	TRBD1	TRBV10-3	CAISEGDRGRNQPQHF	TGTGCCATCAGTGAGGGGGACAGGGGGAGGAATCAGCCCCAGCATTTT
TRBJ1-4	.	TRBD1	TRBV7-6	CASSSSGQNNEKLFF	TGTGCCAGCAGCAGCTCGGGACAGAACAATGAAAAACTGTTTTTT
TRBJ1-2	.	TRBD1	TRBV30	CAWKERGQGHGYTF	TGTGCCTGGAAGGAGAGGGGGCAGGGACATGGCTACACCTTC
TRBJ2-1	.	TRBD2	TRBV29-1	CSVKRSGGSYNEQFF	TGCAGCGTTAAACGAAGCGGGGGGTCCTACAATGAGCAGTTCTTC
TRBJ2-1	once	TRBD2	TRBV6-2/TRBV6-3	CASSRSGGAYNEQFF	TGTGCCAGCAGTCGGAGCGGGGGGGCCTACAATGAGCAGTTCTTC
TRBJ2-3	few	.	TRBV19	CASKRSGTSTDTQYF	TGTGCCAGTAAGAGGTCGGGGACTAGCACAGATACGCAGTATTTT
TRBJ1-3	.	.	TRBV7-9	CASSLDLLRHRISGNTIYF	TGTGCCAGCAGCTTAGATCTTTTGCGACACAGGATCTCTGGAAACACCATATATTTT
TRBJ1-5	.	TRBD1	TRBV12-3/TRBV12-4	CASRQGFSQPQHF	TGTGCCAGCAGACAGGGGTTCAGTCAGCCCCAGCATTTT
TRBJ2-6	once	.	TRBV28	CASSLHTPGANVLTF	TGTGCCAGCAGTTTACATACACCTGGGGCCAACGTCCTGACTTTC
TRBJ1-1	.	.	TRBV5-4	CASSYDSIEAFF	TGTGCCAGCAGCTATGACAGTATTGAAGCTTTCTTT